These 13 T cell receptor beta chains came from one sample sequenced in a study of a mutant IDH1 vaccine in newly diagnosed glioma. TCRdb's table, derived via immunoSEQ multiplex PCR, lists solely in-frame clones and lacks some. The data contain about 32,000 clones, over 75% of them singletons. As for time point: baseline, week 1 (first vaccination visit). Treatment here: pre-vaccination baseline after standard-of-care therapy. The material was PBMCs, obtained from a glioma patient treated with radiotherapy, temozolomide or both. These receptors all come from a young man with glioma.

This chain connects TRBV9 to TRBJ2-5, with D perhaps matching TRBD2 (7 bases). Trimming shortened V by 0 bases and J by 2 bases, and 17 bases separated the two germline ends. The germline CDR1 and CDR2 sequences are SGDLS and YYNGEE. This CDR3 comprises 17 residues. The chain's CDR3 is CASSVGVGGAGQETQYF. The CDR3 coding sequence is TGTGCCAGCAGCGTAGGGGTTGGGGGGGCCGGGCAAGAGACCCAGTACTTC.

The V and J genes are TRBV29-1 and TRBJ2-7, with a weak D call TRBD2 (7 bases). V dropped 1 base and J dropped 7 bases, with 20 bases sitting between them. The CDR3 runs 15 residues. Looked up from germline, CDR1 is SQVTM and CDR2 is ANQGSEA. Written as DNA, the CDR3 is TGCAGCGTTGAAGTGGAGGGAGGGGGACTTGGAGAGCAGTACTTC. This encodes CSVEVEGGGLGEQYF.

V gene TRBV5-1 combines with J gene TRBJ2-7; 7 nucleotides line up with TRBD1. CDR1 SGHRS and CDR2 YFSETQ come from the germline V gene. V shed 5 bases, J shed 3 bases, and the junction held 2 bases outside the gene matches. The CDR3 has 12 residues. CDR3 DNA: TGCGCCAGCAGTGGACAGGACTACGAGCAGTACTTC. Translating gives CASSGQDYEQYF.

Here the CDR3 reads CASSVDTRASYNEQFF. For the CDR3, the DNA is TGCGCCAGCAGCGTCGACACCCGGGCGTCCTACAATGAGCAGTTCTTC. The V and J genes are TRBV5-1 and TRBJ2-1, with unresolved D. This CDR3 has 16 amino acids. CDR1 is SGHRS and CDR2 is YFSETQ in the germline V gene. V lost 4 bases and J 1 base, leaving 15 bases between the germline ends.

The chain joins TRBV9 to TRBJ1-2, with 9 bases lining up with TRBD1. The V gene end was trimmed by 3 bases and the J gene end by 8 bases; junction bases not matched to a gene: 11. CDR1 and CDR2 from the germline V gene are SGDLS and YYNGEE. This CDR3 spans 15 amino acids. As DNA, the CDR3 is TGTGCCAGCAGCGAAGGACAGGGGAGAGTGCAGGGCTACACCTTC. Translating gives CASSEGQGRVQGYTF.

This clone was counted a few times. J is TRBJ2-7 and V is TRBV27; 9 bases are shared with TRBD2. This CDR3 has 16 residues. Germline assignment: CDR1 MNHEY and CDR2 SMNVEV (reference sequence). V shed 0 bases and J 0 bases; nucleotides not matched to a gene: 3. CDR3 protein: CASSLSRGRVSYEQYF. The CDR3 DNA follows: TGTGCCAGCAGTTTATCACGCGGGAGGGTCTCCTACGAGCAGTACTTC.

The chain joins TRBV30 to TRBJ1-1; D ambiguous. CDR1 GTSNPN and CDR2 SVGIG come from the germline V gene (reference sequence). This CDR3 is 13 amino acids long. Between the trimmed V and J ends, which lost 3 bases and 2 bases, there was a span of 10 bases. The CDR3 spells CAWSLEGNTEAFF. CDR3 nucleotides: TGTGCCTGGAGCTTGGAGGGAAACACTGAAGCTTTCTTT.

This chain joins TRBV4-1 and TRBJ2-7; D is uncertain. V was shortened by 4 bases and J by 5 bases, with 12 bases between the two germline ends. The CDR3 consists of 13 residues. Germline-derived CDR1 and CDR2 are MGHRA and YSYEKL. This CDR3 reads CASSLGEWNEQYF. The CDR3 DNA is TGCGCCAGCAGCCTCGGTGAATGGAACGAGCAGTACTTC.

The V and J genes are TRBV27 and TRBJ1-4; D remains unclear. V dropped 0 bases and J dropped 8 bases, with 19 bases sitting between them. Per germline, CDR1 MNHEY and CDR2 SMNVEV (reference sequence). CDR3 length: 17 amino acids. In nucleotides, the CDR3 is TGTGCCAGCAGTTTATCGACGTGGCGGGAGCCCGGGGAAAAACTGTTTTTT. Translation gives CASSLSTWREPGEKLFF.

The chain carries TRBV7-2 and TRBJ2-3, with 10 bases that match TRBD2. Germline loops: CDR1 SGHTA, CDR2 FQGNSA. The CDR3 loop spans 15 amino acids. Trimming at V came to 5 bases and at J to 5 bases, leaving 7 bases not matched to a gene. CDR3 nucleotide sequence: TGTGCCAGCAGCATCCTAGCGGGAGTTGGAGATACGCAGTATTTT. Encoded protein: CASSILAGVGDTQYF.

The V gene is TRBV2, the J gene TRBJ1-2; D is undetermined. The CDR3 loop spans 14 amino acids. V was cut by 4 bases and J by 1 base, with 10 bases left in between. The germline gives CDR1 SNHLY, CDR2 FYNNEI. The CDR3 spells CASSVGGGNYGYTF. CDR3 bases: TGTGCCAGCAGTGTGGGCGGAGGTAACTATGGCTACACCTTC.

The rearrangement links TRBV6-6 to TRBJ2-2; D ambiguous. V lost 2 bases, J lost 0 bases, and 1 base lay in between. Germline loops: CDR1 MNHNY, CDR2 SVGAGI (reference sequence). This CDR3 contains 13 residues. For the CDR3, the DNA is TGTGCCAGCAGTTACCCGAACACCGGGGAGCTGTTTTTT. Its protein is CASSYPNTGELFF.

The chain recombines TRBV6-6 with TRBJ1-1, with D possibly being TRBD1 (5 bases). The ends were cut back, 10 bases at V and 6 bases at J, with 9 bases in the middle. Per the germline V gene, CDR1 is MNHNY and CDR2 is SVGAGI (reference sequence). The CDR3 sequence is 10 residues long. The CDR3 coding sequence is TGTGCCACCGAGGGGCCTGAAGCTTTCTTT. Protein sequence: CATEGPEAFF.